This T cell receptor beta chain was captured by sequencing in a study of T cell repertoires in cytomegalovirus infection. Across the whole study: CMV epitopes that were recently identified and HLA-C-restricted were used alongside well-studied HLA-B-restricted ones. Through public TCR beta signatures, both CMV infection and matching HLA type were indicated.

Study-level findings and limits: HLA-C-restricted CMV-specific TCR beta clonotypes prevailed in the ex vivo response. Summed frequency of shared TCR beta families picked out CMV carriers who also had the relevant HLA.

Via MiXCR, TCRdb re-called the reads, giving one row per CDR3 protein. The sample has about 900,000 distinct CDR3 sequences; 30% to 40% are singletons. This clonotype was seen a handful of times. Its cognate antigen is unknown. Germline V lookup: CDR1 KGHDR, CDR2 SFDVKD. The CDR3 is 15 amino acids. Trimming took off 7 bases at V and 1 base at J, with 15 bases between the two ends. This clonotype was sampled from a human donor in good health (CMV status not recorded). Some clones in this sample may be carry-over from other donors' samples. Sequencing used cultured CD8+ T cells from PBMCs, obtained from culture after CMV antigen stimulation. The rearrangement links TRBV24-1 to TRBJ1-1, with D perhaps TRBD1 (5 bases). In nucleotides, the CDR3 is TGTGCCACCAGCCCGTCGCAGGGACCGAACACTGAAGCTTTCTTT. Its protein is CATSPSQGPNTEAFF.